This T cell receptor (beta chain) was documented in a study of blood T cell repertoires in COVID-19. In the study's own analysis: Estimated nucleated cell counts came from reference gene primer amplification. Clones were read by immunoSEQ multiplex PCR, and TCRdb kept only the in-frame ones, dropping some. V and J calls and clone size are as listed in that table; D and trimming were resolved from the DNA. The sample consists of fewer than 300,000 clones, roughly 89% of them appearing once. The CDR3 is 17 amino acids. V shed 4 bases, J shed 0 bases, and the junction held 7 bases outside the gene matches. The germline gives CDR1 MNHEY, CDR2 SMNVEV (reference sequence).

This chain uses TRBV27 with TRBJ1-4; 8 bases align to TRBD1. The sample comprised peripheral blood. The receptor was isolated from a man under 40 with acute or convalescent COVID-19. In DNA form, the CDR3 reads TGTGCCAGCAGTTACCAATCGACAGGGGCAACTAATGAAAAACTGTTTTTT. Amino acids: CASSYQSTGATNEKLFF.